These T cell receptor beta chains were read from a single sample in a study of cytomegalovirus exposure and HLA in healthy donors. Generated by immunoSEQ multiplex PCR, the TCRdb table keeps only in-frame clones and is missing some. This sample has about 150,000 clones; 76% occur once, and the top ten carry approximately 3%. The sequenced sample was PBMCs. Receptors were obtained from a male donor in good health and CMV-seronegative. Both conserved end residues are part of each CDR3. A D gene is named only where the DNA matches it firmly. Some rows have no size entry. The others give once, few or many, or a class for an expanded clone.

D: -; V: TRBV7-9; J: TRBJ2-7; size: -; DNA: TGTGCCAGCAGCTTAGCTATTGGAGCCTACGAGCAGTACTTC; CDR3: CASSLAIGAYEQYF
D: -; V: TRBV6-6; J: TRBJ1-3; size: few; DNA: TGTGCCAGCAACCAGGGCCAGATCGGAAACACCATATATTTT; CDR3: CASNQGQIGNTIYF
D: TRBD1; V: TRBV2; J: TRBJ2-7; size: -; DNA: TGTGCCAGCACGGGACAGTTCTACGAGCAGTACTTC; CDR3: CASTGQFYEQYF
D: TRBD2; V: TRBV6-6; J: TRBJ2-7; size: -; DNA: TGTGCCAGCAGAAGATTCCGGGGGGGAAACTACGAGCAGTACTTC; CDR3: CASRRFRGGNYEQYF
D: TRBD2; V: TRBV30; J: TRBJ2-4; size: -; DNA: TGTGCCTGGAAGACTAGCGGGTTAGCCAAAAACATTCAGTACTTC; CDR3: CAWKTSGLAKNIQYF
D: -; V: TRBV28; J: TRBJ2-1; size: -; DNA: TGTGCCAGCAGCTCCCAAGCCTCCGGTGATGAGCAGTTCTTC; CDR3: CASSSQASGDEQFF
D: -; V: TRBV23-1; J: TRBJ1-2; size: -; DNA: TGCGCCAGCAGTCAATCGGTACGGTCCTATGGCTACACCTTC; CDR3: CASSQSVRSYGYTF
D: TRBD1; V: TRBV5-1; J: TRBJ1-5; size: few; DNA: TGCGCCAGCAGCATCCGGGACAGGGGGTATGAACTTAGCAATCAGCCCCAGCATTTT; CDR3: CASSIRDRGYELSNQPQHF
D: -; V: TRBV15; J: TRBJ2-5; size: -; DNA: TGTGCCACCAGCAGAGAAAAGCGGCCTGAGACCCAGTACTTC; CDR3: CATSREKRPETQYF
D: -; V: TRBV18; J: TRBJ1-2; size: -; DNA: TGTGCCAGCTCACCAGGAGCCAGGGACATGGGTGGCTACACCTTC; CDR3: CASSPGARDMGGYTF
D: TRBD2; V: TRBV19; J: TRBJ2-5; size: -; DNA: TGTGCCAATCCGACGGACGACGAGTATGAGCGGGGGCCCTACAAGCAGTACTTC; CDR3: CANPTDDEYERGPYKQYF
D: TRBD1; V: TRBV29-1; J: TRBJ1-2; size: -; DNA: TGCAGCGGCGCGGAAGGGACAGGGGGTGGCTACACCTTC; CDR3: CSGAEGTGGGYTF
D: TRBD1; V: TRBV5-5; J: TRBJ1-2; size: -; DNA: TGTGCCAGCAGCGAAACAGGGGGGGCTAACTATGGCTACACCTTC; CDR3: CASSETGGANYGYTF
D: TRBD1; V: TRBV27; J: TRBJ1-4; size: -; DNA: TGTGCCAGCAGTACATACCGGGACAGGGTAAATGAAAAACTGTTTTTT; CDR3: CASSTYRDRVNEKLFF
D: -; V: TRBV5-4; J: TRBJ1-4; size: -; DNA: TGTGCCAGCAGCCCTGGCTATGGAGTAGGAAATGAAAAACTGTTTTTT; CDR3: CASSPGYGVGNEKLFF
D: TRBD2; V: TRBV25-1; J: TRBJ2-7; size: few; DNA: TGTGCCAGTACTAGCGGGGGGGAGCACGAGCAGTACTTC; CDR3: CASTSGGEHEQYF
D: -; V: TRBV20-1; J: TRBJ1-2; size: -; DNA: TGCAGTGCACTTGGCTATGGCTACACCTTC; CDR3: CSALGYGYTF
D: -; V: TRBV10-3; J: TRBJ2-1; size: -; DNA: TGTGCCGTCACGGGGTCCCTCCACAATGAGCAGCTCTTC; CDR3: CAVTGSLHNEQLF
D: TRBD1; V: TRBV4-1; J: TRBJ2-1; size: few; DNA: TGCGCCAGCAGCCAAGCTCCGGGACAGACCGCTTACAATGAGCAGTTCTTC; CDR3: CASSQAPGQTAYNEQFF
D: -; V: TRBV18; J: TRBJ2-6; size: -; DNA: TGTGCCAGCTCACTCCAGGGAACTGGGGCCAACGTCCTGACTTTC; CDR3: CASSLQGTGANVLTF
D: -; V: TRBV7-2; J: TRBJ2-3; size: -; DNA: TGTGCCAGCAGCTTAGTAGCCAGGGGCCCCGCAGATACGCAGTATTTT; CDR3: CASSLVARGPADTQYF
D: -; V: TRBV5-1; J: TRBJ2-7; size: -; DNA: TGCGCCAGCAGCATTCAGGGCTACGAGCAGTACTTC; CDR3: CASSIQGYEQYF
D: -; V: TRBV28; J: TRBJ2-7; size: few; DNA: TGTGCCAGCAGTCCTGGGAGCGCCTACGAGCAGTACTTC; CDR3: CASSPGSAYEQYF
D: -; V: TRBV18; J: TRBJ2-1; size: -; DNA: TGTGCCAGCTCCCTCTGGAGGGCGAATGAGCAGTTCTTC; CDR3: CASSLWRANEQFF
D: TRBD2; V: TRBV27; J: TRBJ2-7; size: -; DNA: TGTGCCAGCAGACCTCAGCTAGCGGGGGTACTCGAGCAGTACTTC; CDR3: CASRPQLAGVLEQYF